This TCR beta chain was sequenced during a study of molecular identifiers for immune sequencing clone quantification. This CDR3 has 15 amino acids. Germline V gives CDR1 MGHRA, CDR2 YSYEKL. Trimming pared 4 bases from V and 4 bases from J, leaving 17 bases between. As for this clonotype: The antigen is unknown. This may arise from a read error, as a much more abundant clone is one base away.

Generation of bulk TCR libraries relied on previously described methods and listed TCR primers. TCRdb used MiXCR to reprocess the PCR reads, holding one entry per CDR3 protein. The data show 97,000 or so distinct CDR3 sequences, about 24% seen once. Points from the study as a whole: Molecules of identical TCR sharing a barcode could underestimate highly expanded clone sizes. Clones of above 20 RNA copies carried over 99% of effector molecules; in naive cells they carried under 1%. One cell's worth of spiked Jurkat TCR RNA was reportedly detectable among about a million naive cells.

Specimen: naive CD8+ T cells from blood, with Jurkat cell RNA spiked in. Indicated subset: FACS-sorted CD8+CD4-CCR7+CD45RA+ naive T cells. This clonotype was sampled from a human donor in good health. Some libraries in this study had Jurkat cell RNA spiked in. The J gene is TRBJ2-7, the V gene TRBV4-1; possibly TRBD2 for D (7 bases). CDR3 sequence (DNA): TGCGCCAGCAGCCTAGGGCCGGGGGGCGGATACGAGCAGTACTTC. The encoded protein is CASSLGPGGGYEQYF.